One sample yielded the 20 T cell receptor beta chains listed below, sequenced in a study of OX40 agonist ivuxolimab in advanced cancers. The table came from immunoSEQ multiplex PCR; TCRdb's copy has only in-frame clones and leaves some out. The data hold tens of thousands of clones, with under 80% observed a single time. Sequencing was performed on CD4+ or CD8+ T cells sorted from blood, taken in a trial of the OX40 agonist ivuxolimab. Every receptor here comes from an adult with an advanced solid tumor such as melanoma, head and neck, liver or kidney cancer.

The chain employs TRBV28 and TRBJ1-5, with unresolved D. The CDR3 length is 14 residues. The germline gives CDR1 MDHEN, CDR2 SYDVKM. The V and J ends lost 10 bases and 1 base respectively, with 14 bases between them. The CDR3 spells CATGRLRSNQPQHF. The CDR3 region has the DNA TGTGCCACCGGTCGTTTACGCAGCAATCAGCCCCAGCATTTT.

The chain employs TRBV5-1 and TRBJ1-1; D not resolved. This CDR3 contains 14 residues. The V end lost 0 bases, the J end lost 3 bases, and 9 bases lay between the germline ends. Germline-derived CDR1 and CDR2 are SGHRS and YFSETQ. The chain's CDR3 is CASSLDGIYTEAFF. In DNA form, the CDR3 reads TGCGCCAGCAGCTTGGACGGGATATACACTGAAGCTTTCTTT.

The chain combines TRBV4-3 with TRBJ1-5, with a weak D call TRBD1 (5 bases). The CDR3 spans 14 residues. V lost 0 bases to trimming and J lost 6 bases, with 9 bases between them. Germline assignment: CDR1 LGHNA and CDR2 YSLEER. The CDR3 protein is CASSQDQGIQPQHF. DNA for the CDR3: TGCGCCAGCAGCCAAGATCAGGGAATTCAGCCCCAGCATTTT.

The V and J genes are TRBV27 and TRBJ1-5, with D hard to call. This CDR3 spans 15 amino acids. Trimming removed 3 bases from V and 6 bases from J, with 15 bases in between. Germline CDR1 and CDR2: MNHEY and SMNVEV (reference sequence). The CDR3 DNA sequence: TGTGCCAGCAGTTTTTCCCCCCCCTACCTTCAGCCCCAGCATTTT. Residues: CASSFSPPYLQPQHF.

This rearrangement joins TRBV15 to TRBJ1-6, with unresolved D. This CDR3 comprises 14 residues. CDR1 and CDR2 (germline): LNHNV, YYDKDF (reference sequence). V gave up 0 bases and J gave up 0 bases, with 0 bases separating them. Written as DNA, the CDR3 is TGTGCCACCAGCAGAGACTCCTATAATTCACCCCTCCACTTT. It specifies CATSRDSYNSPLHF.

This sequence joins TRBV5-6 and TRBJ2-7; D unclear. Trimming took 4 bases from V and 6 from J, leaving 11 bases between them. Germline V gene sequence: CDR1 SGHDT, CDR2 YYEEEE. The CDR3 contains 12 residues. CDR3 amino acids: CASSLLNREQYF. The CDR3 DNA reads TGTGCCAGCAGCCTCTTGAACCGCGAGCAGTACTTC.

This clone is a singleton in its sample. This chain joins TRBV28 and TRBJ2-1, with 11 positions matching TRBD2. The V gene end was trimmed by 6 bases and the J gene end by 5 bases; junction bases not matched to a gene: 3. There are 14 residues in the CDR3. Germline loops: CDR1 MDHEN, CDR2 SYDVKM. The CDR3 protein is CASRQTSGNNEQFF. CDR3 bases: TGTGCCAGCAGACAGACTAGCGGGAACAATGAGCAGTTCTTC.

J is TRBJ2-3 and V is TRBV6-6; 8 bases are a match to TRBD1. Germline V gene lookup returns CDR1 MNHNY and CDR2 SVGAGI (reference sequence). V shed 6 bases, J shed 5 bases, and the junction held 10 bases outside the gene matches. The CDR3 has 15 residues. CDR3 in amino acids: CASSQRQGFLDTQYF. CDR3 coding DNA: TGTGCCAGCAGCCAACGACAGGGGTTTTTAGATACGCAGTATTTT.

The chain is built from TRBV2 and TRBJ2-7, with a tentative D call TRBD1 (6 bases). V lost 8 bases and J lost 0, with 20 bases in between. The CDR3 has 16 residues. Germline V CDR1 and CDR2: SNHLY, FYNNEI. The CDR3 DNA is TGTGCCAGCCACCCCCGAACCCAGGGGTTCTCCTACGAGCAGTACTTC. Translation: CASHPRTQGFSYEQYF. The complete variable domain, with remaining parts taken from reference TRBV2 and TRBJ2-7, reads EPEVTQTPSHQVTQMGQEVILRCVPISNHLYFYWYRQILGQKVEFLVSFYNNEISEKSEIFDDQFSVERPDGSNFTLKIRSTKLEDSAMYFCASHPRTQGFSYEQYFGPGTRLTVT.

The V and J genes are TRBV6-5 and TRBJ1-5; TRBD1 aligns across 7 bases. Germline V gene sequence: CDR1 MNHEY, CDR2 SVGAGI. The CDR3 extends over 12 amino acids. V lost 7 bases and J lost 11; bases outside the gene matches: 8. The CDR3 nucleotides read TGTGCCAGCACCCGACAGGGATCGGCCCAGCATTTT. Translated, it gives CASTRQGSAQHF.

The J gene is TRBJ2-1, the V gene TRBV7-2; D may be TRBD1 (5 bases). Between the trimmed V and J ends, which lost 6 bases and 0 bases, there was a span of 12 bases. CDR1 and CDR2 from the germline V gene are SGHTA and FQGNSA. The CDR3 is 15 amino acids. CDR3 in DNA: TGTGCCAGCAGGACAGAACCCGTCTCCTACAATGAGCAGTTCTTC. Translation gives CASRTEPVSYNEQFF.

This clone was counted between two and nine times. The chain joins TRBV5-6 to TRBJ2-7, with 8 bases identical to TRBD1. The CDR3 is 16 amino acids. CDR1 and CDR2 (germline): SGHDT, YYEEEE. Trimming took 4 bases from V and 3 from J; bases not matched to a gene: 12. CDR3 sequence (DNA): TGTGCCAGCAGCCCATTCCCGGGACAGGAGGTCTACGAGCAGTACTTC. Amino acid sequence: CASSPFPGQEVYEQYF.

The chain joins TRBV6-6 to TRBJ1-4; weak D call: TRBD1 (5 bases). Trimming cost V 0 bases and J 5 bases, with 10 bases left between them. CDR1 is MNHNY, CDR2 SVGAGI, per germline (reference sequence). The CDR3 loop spans 15 amino acids. The CDR3, as DNA: TGTGCCAGCAGTTACTCAGGACAAGTCAATGAAAAACTGTTTTTT. It encodes CASSYSGQVNEKLFF.

The chain uses TRBV7-2 and TRBJ1-6; possible D gene TRBD1, 5 bases. The CDR3 has 14 amino acids. The germline V gene has CDR1 SGHTA and CDR2 FQGNSA. V was pared by 2 bases and J by 6 bases, with 8 bases between. The CDR3 bases are TGTGCCAGCAGCTTAAGACAGATTAATTCACCCCTCCACTTT. This sequence encodes CASSLRQINSPLHF.

CDR3 nucleotides: TGTGCCAGCAGCGTAGAAGATCGATTTCTAGCGGGAGGGGGGTATGAGCAGTTCTTC. Translation: CASSVEDRFLAGGGYEQFF. The rearrangement uses TRBV9 and TRBJ2-1; 12 bases are a match to TRBD2. V shed 0 bases and J 8 bases; nucleotides not matched to a gene: 15. The germline gives CDR1 SGDLS, CDR2 YYNGEE. This CDR3 spans 19 amino acids.

This chain uses TRBV5-6 with TRBJ2-5, with a weak D call TRBD1 (5 bases). The V and J ends lost 5 bases and 5 bases respectively, with 10 bases between them. Germline CDR1 and CDR2: SGHDT and YYEEEE. This CDR3 is 12 amino acids long. Written as DNA, the CDR3 is TGTGCCAGCAGGCGCAGGGTGGAGACCCAGTACTTC. Its protein is CASRRRVETQYF.

This clone appeared a single time. The CDR3 nucleotides read TGTGCCAGCATTAAGGAACAGGGTCGGACTGAAGCTTTCTTT. It is translated as CASIKEQGRTEAFF. V is TRBV6-1 and J is TRBJ1-1; a weak D match, TRBD1 (6 bases). Trimming cost V 7 bases and J 5 bases, with 17 bases left between them. Germline loops: CDR1 MNHNS, CDR2 SASEGT. The CDR3 has 14 residues.

This chain uses TRBV7-2 with TRBJ1-2, with D unclear. This CDR3 spans 13 amino acids. CDR1 and CDR2 (germline): SGHTA, FQGNSA. Trimming shortened V by 1 base and J by 9 bases, and 12 bases separated the two germline ends. This CDR3 reads CASSLVADKRYTF. The CDR3 DNA reads TGTGCCAGCAGCTTAGTGGCCGACAAGCGCTACACCTTC.

The CDR3 spells CASSGEPGQNTEAFF. DNA for the CDR3: TGTGCCAGCAGTGGGGAACCTGGACAGAACACTGAAGCTTTCTTT. The V gene is TRBV2, the J gene TRBJ1-1; maybe TRBD1 (5 bases). The V end was cut by 4 bases, the J end by 1 base, with 13 bases between. The germline CDR1 and CDR2 sequences are SNHLY and FYNNEI. The CDR3 covers 15 residues.

The rearrangement joins TRBV6-5 to TRBJ2-7; D unclear. Trimming cost V 6 bases and J 3 bases, with 15 bases left between them. Germline CDR1 is MNHEY and CDR2 is SVGAGI. The CDR3 sequence is 14 residues long. The CDR3 region is CASSIGGGVYEQYF. CDR3 nucleotides: TGTGCCAGCAGCATAGGTGGCGGAGTCTACGAGCAGTACTTC.